One sample yielded the 4 T cell receptor beta chains listed below, sequenced in a study of blood T cells in healthy people across ages. The authors ran a second PCR of about 7 to 11 cycles using a sample-barcoded 5' primer and a J-beta primer mix. MiXCR, applied by TCRdb to the 5' RACE reads, yields one record per CDR3 protein. The sample holds approximately 690,000 distinct CDR3 sequences, less than 45% seen once. Specimen: blood. These receptors all stem from a man older than 75 in good health.

This chain links TRBV7-8 with TRBJ2-1; 10 bases align to TRBD2. Germline CDR1 is SGHVS and CDR2 is FQNEAQ. V was clipped by 10 bases and J by 7 bases; unmatched bases: 10. The CDR3 spans 14 residues. The CDR3 coding sequence is TGTGCCATTTCTCTGCTAGCGGGAGTAAATGAGCAGTTCTTC. Protein sequence: CAISLLAGVNEQFF.

The chain has TRBV4-2 and TRBJ2-7; D not certain. Germline CDR1 is LGHNA and CDR2 is YNFKEQ. CDR3 size: 15 residues. V lost 0 bases and J lost 2, with 11 bases in between. DNA of the CDR3: TGTGCCAGCAGCCAAGAGAAATCCGGACCCTACGAGCAGTACTTC. This translates into CASSQEKSGPYEQYF.

V usage is TRBV7-2 and J usage is TRBJ2-5; D unresolved. The CDR3 has 13 amino acids. The germline V gene has CDR1 SGHTA and CDR2 FQGNSA. V lost 5 bases, J lost 4 bases, and 11 bases lay in between. The CDR3 loop reads CASSPIMVETQYF. DNA of the CDR3: TGTGCCAGCAGCCCAATTATGGTAGAGACCCAGTACTTC.

Turning to this clonotype: This may be a read error: a much more frequent sequence differs by one nucleotide. This chain connects TRBV25-1 to TRBJ2-2; no definite D call. The V end was cut by 3 bases, the J end by 6 bases, with 2 bases between. Germline V lookup: CDR1 MGHDK, CDR2 SYGVNS. The CDR3 spans 11 residues. The CDR3 region is CASSDPGELFF. The CDR3 coding sequence is TGTGCCAGCAGTGACCCCGGGGAGCTGTTTTTT.